A single sample is the source of the 5 T cell receptor beta chains below, sequenced in a study of T cells in localized non-small cell lung cancer. The data were produced by immunoSEQ multiplex PCR, yet TCRdb's version contains in-frame clones alone and is incomplete. The sample shows almost 30,000 clones, roughly 91% of them seen only once. Sequencing was performed on peripheral blood, taken before any cancer treatment. The receptors stem from an older female donor with stage III squamous cell lung carcinoma.

This chain links TRBV19 with TRBJ2-1, with TRBD2 identical over 13 bases. The CDR3 extends over 18 amino acids. Germline CDR1 is LNHDA and CDR2 is SQIVND (reference sequence). The junction had 15 bases not matched to a gene; V was cut back by 1 base and J by 12 bases. The CDR3 nucleotides are TGTGCCAGTAGTATAGGGCCCCGGACTAGCGGGAGAATCGGAGGGCAGTTCTTC. This gives the protein CASSIGPRTSGRIGGQFF.

A remark on this clone: The sample contains more than one DNA sequence encoding this CDR3. The chain uses TRBV4-3 and TRBJ1-2; D perhaps matches TRBD1 (5 bases). V lost 3 bases, J lost 0 bases, and 17 bases lay in between. Germline CDR1 and CDR2: LGHNA and YSLEER. The CDR3 loop spans 17 amino acids. The CDR3, as DNA: TGCGCCAGCAGCCACGAGCTAAGGACGGGGGCTAACTATGGCTACACCTTC. Translating it yields CASSHELRTGANYGYTF.

V and J are TRBV5-6 and TRBJ1-2; 7 bases agree with TRBD1. With 4 bases clipped from V and 2 bases from J, the junction kept 2 bases outside the gene matches. The CDR3 loop spans 13 amino acids. Germline V gene lookup returns CDR1 SGHDT and CDR2 YYEEEE. The CDR3 nucleotides read TGTGCCAGCAGCCCGACAGGGAACTATGGCTACACCTTC. Amino acid sequence: CASSPTGNYGYTF.

V and J are TRBV28 and TRBJ2-2; TRBD2 matches at 12 bases. The CDR3 runs to 16 residues. Germline V gives CDR1 MDHEN, CDR2 SYDVKM. With V trimmed by 7 bases and J by 5 bases, 8 bases remained unmatched. The CDR3 reads CASTLGLAGRTGELFF. In DNA form, the CDR3 reads TGTGCCAGCACCTTAGGACTAGCGGGAAGGACCGGGGAGCTGTTTTTT.

This chain links TRBV19 with TRBJ2-7; possibly TRBD1 for D (6 bases). Trimming took 6 bases from V and 0 from J, leaving 9 bases between them. From germline, CDR1 is LNHDA and CDR2 SQIVND (reference sequence). The CDR3 runs 13 residues. The CDR3 DNA reads TGTGCCAGTAGCTACAGGGCCTCCTACGAGCAGTACTTC. Residues: CASSYRASYEQYF.